A single T cell receptor beta chain is shown here with its context. This entry belongs to a study of technical replicates of blood from a few donors. The protocol was immunoSEQ multiplex PCR, while the TCRdb copy is restricted to in-frame clones and leaves out a portion. The sample lists some 80,000 clones; around 94% were seen once. Per the germline V gene, CDR1 is MNHEY and CDR2 is SVGAGI. CDR3 size: 12 residues. V trimming: 8 bases; J trimming: 4 bases; junction bases outside the gene matches: 1. The chain carries TRBV6-5 and TRBJ2-5; 10 positions agree with TRBD1. The receptor was isolated from a human donor in good health. Sequencing was performed on T cells isolated from PBMCs. This CDR3 is CASRTGGETQYF. The CDR3 DNA reads as TGTGCCAGCCGGACAGGGGGAGAGACCCAGTACTTC.